The T cell receptor beta chain under discussion was sequenced for a study of patients and donors after allogeneic stem cell transplantation (dated by TCRdb to the early 2020s). The library was built by means of RT-PCR. Sequencer: NextSeq 550. The raw public reads went through TCRdb reprocessing: fastp at Q25, MiXCR clone calling, in-frame beta chains kept. Each record represents a unique CDR3 protein, reported with the most common genes and DNA among its rows. A total of under 170,000 distinct CDR3 sequences appear in this sample, 30% to 45% of them only once. The top ten clones comprise approximately 50% of the sample. Worth noting for this clonotype: Its cognate antigen has yet to be identified. Within one base of it there is no much larger clone, and no base qualities were kept.

CDR1 and CDR2 (GTSNPN, SVGIG) derive from the germline V gene (reference sequence). Reading from cysteine to phenylalanine, the CDR3 counts 15 amino acids. Of all the DNA, just the CDR3 is kept, 45 bases in frame from base 1. V and J are trimmed by 3 bases and 6 bases, and the gene matches miss 11 bases of the junction. This TCR came from a human donor who was either an allogeneic HSCT recipient or a stem cell or donor lymphocyte infusion donor (not recorded which). It is not recorded whose cells these are; they may come from a transplant donor. The chain links TRBV30 with TRBJ2-1; the junction holds 7 bases that match TRBD2. The sequenced sample consisted of blood, either unsorted or a sorted T cell fraction (not recorded which). The CDR3 is CAWRIRGDPINEQFF. The nucleotide sequence is TGTGCCTGGAGGATTCGGGGGGACCCGATCAATGAGCAGTTCTTC.